The TCR beta chain described here comes from a study of CD8 T cells in Susac syndrome. The CDR3 is made up of 16 amino acids. The V end lost 4 bases, the J end lost 4 bases, and 22 bases lay between the germline ends. Germline lookup yields CDR1 GTSNPN and CDR2 SVGIG (reference sequence). From blood CD8+ and CD4+ T cells, the TCR beta chain was sequenced. Negative isolation yielded CD8+ and CD4+ T cells; FACS enriched TEMRA cells. Random-hexamer reverse transcription was applied to roughly 0.5 to 1 ug RNA. TCR beta CDR3 was amplified by immunoSEQ multiplex PCR. This amplification extended across 54 Vbeta and 13 Jbeta segments. TCRdb analysed the immunoSEQ multiplex PCR reads with MiXCR anew, one entry per CDR3 protein. Of around 62,000 distinct CDR3 sequences listed, around nine tenths are singletons.

The source of this sequence is a human donor in good health. The chain couples TRBV30 to TRBJ1-1; no clear D gene. Sequences were obtained from CD8+ T cells from PBMCs. The CDR3 reads CAWKFASFPTLTEAFF. The DNA of the CDR3 is TGTGCCTGGAAGTTCGCAAGTTTTCCTACTCTCACTGAAGCTTTCTTT.